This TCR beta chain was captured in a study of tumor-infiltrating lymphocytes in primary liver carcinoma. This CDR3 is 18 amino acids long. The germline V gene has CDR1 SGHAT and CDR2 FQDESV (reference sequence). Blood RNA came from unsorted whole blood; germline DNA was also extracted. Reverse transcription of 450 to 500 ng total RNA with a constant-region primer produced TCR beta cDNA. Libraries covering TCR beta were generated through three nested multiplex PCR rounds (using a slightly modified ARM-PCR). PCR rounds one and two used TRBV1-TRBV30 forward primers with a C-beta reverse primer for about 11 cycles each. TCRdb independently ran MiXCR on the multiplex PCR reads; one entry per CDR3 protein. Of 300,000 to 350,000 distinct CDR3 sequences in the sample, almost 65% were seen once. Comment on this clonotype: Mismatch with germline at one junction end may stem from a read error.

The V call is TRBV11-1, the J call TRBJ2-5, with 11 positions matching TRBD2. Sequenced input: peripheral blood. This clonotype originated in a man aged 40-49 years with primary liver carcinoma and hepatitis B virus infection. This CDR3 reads CAGSSPGTSGGYQETEYF. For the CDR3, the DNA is TGTGCCGGCAGCTCACCGGGGACTAGCGGAGGGTACCAAGAGACCGAGTACTTC.